In its sample, the clone carrying this T cell receptor beta chain was seen a few times. Its antigen is undetermined. This sample was included in a study of beta chain features in type 1 diabetes. Study in general: Patients looked much like healthy donors when it came to age, gender and cell yields.

Whole-study results and caveats: Type 1 diabetes patients showed a moderate but significant shortening of TCRB CDR3s in all four CD4+ subsets. Insertions were fewer and deletions more numerous at VDJ junctions in type 1 diabetes patients. cDNA-based sequencing might over-represent cells highly expressing TCR.

CD45RO/CCR7/CD25/CD127/CD95/CD27 separated CD4+ naive, central memory, regulatory and stem cell-like memory cells by sorting. Expressed TCRB transcripts were sequenced because the isolated RNA had all been reverse transcribed beforehand. Libraries were prepared by immunoSEQ multiplex PCR; TCRdb keeps only in-frame clonotypes and omits some of them. This sample has almost 350,000 clones, with 9.3% found just once. V dropped 5 bases and J dropped 4; count of bases not matched to a gene: 7. This CDR3 contains 13 residues. Germline V lookup: CDR1 GTSNPN, CDR2 SVGIG (reference sequence). This rearrangement joins TRBV30 to TRBJ1-1; 7 nucleotides agree with TRBD1. The sample was central memory CD4+ T cells from blood. This clonotype originated in a young man with type 1 diabetes. The CDR3 reads CAWGRTGVTEAFF. CDR3 sequence (DNA): TGTGCCTGGGGAAGAACAGGGGTCACTGAAGCTTTCTTT.